Here is one T cell receptor beta chain with its context. What antigen it recognizes has not been identified. No much larger clonotype is one base removed from it; base qualities were not supplied. The sample comes from a study of T cell changes during pregnancy in multiple sclerosis (dated by TCRdb to the late 2010s). For the wider study: In women with multiple sclerosis, the researchers looked at how the T cell repertoire shifted as pregnancy progressed.

As encoded in the germline V gene (reference sequence), CDR1 is PRHDT while CDR2 is FYEKMQ. V is cut back by 6 bases and J by 6 bases, with 10 bases in the junction unmatched. There are 17 amino acids in the CDR3, from cysteine to phenylalanine inclusive. The kept DNA is CDR3 alone, 51 bases in frame from the first base. Receptors were amplified or captured by the immunoSEQ multiplex PCR assay. Drawn from immuneACCESS, this table holds only the in-frame rearrangements with V and J called that TCRdb kept. Clones are partly lost; checked studies trace under half to an unresolved V gene and leave the rest unexplained. This sample is represented by 35,000 to 45,000 clones; roughly nine tenths of them were singletons. The ten biggest clones cover about 0.72% of the sample.

The specimen was CD4+ T cells from peripheral blood mononuclear cells, collected after pregnancy. The source is a female donor in good health, enrolled as a control in a pregnancy study. In this chain, TRBV13 is recombined with TRBJ2-2, with 13 middle bases fitting TRBD2. CDR3 loop: CASRRLLAGGPPGELFF. The sequenced DNA: TGTGCCAGCAGGCGACTACTAGCGGGGGGGCCCCCCGGGGAGCTGTTTTTT.